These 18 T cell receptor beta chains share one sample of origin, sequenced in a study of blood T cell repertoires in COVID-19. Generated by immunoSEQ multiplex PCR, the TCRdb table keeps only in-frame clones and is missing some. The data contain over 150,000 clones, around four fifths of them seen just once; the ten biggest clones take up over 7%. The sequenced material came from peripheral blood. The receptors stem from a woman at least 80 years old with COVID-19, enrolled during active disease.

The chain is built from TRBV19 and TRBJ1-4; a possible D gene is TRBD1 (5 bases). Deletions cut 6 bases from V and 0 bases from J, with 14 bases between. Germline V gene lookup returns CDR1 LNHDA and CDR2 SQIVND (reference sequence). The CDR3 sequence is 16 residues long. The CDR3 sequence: CASRTAGRSTNEKLFF. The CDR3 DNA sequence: TGTGCCAGTAGGACCGCAGGGAGGTCAACTAATGAAAAACTGTTTTTT.

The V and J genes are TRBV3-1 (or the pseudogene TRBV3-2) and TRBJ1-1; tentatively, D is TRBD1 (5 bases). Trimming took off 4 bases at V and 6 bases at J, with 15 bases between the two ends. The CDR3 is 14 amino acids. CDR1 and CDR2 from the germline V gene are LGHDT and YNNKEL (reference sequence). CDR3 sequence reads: CASSRSGRRAEAFF. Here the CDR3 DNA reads TGTGCCAGCAGCCGATCAGGGAGGAGGGCTGAAGCTTTCTTT.

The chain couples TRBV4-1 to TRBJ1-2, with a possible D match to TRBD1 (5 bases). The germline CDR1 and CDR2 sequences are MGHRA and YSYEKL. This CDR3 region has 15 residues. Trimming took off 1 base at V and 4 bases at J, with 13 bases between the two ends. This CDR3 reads CASSQVAGFGYGYTF. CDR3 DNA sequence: TGCGCCAGCAGCCAAGTCGCAGGGTTCGGCTATGGCTACACCTTC.

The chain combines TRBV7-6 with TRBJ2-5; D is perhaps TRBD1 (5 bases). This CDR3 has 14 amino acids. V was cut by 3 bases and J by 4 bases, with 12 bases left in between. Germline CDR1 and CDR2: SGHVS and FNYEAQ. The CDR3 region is CASSLSTVLETQYF. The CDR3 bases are TGTGCCAGCAGCTTGTCGACAGTTTTAGAGACCCAGTACTTC.

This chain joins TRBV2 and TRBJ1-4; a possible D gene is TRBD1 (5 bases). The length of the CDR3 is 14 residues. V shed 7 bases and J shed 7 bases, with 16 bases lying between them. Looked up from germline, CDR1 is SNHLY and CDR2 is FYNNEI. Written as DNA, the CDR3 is TGTGCCAGCATCCCTTGGGGCCCTGGTGAAAAACTGTTTTTT. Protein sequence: CASIPWGPGEKLFF. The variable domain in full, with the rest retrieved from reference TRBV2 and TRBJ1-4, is EPEVTQTPSHQVTQMGQEVILRCVPISNHLYFYWYRQILGQKVEFLVSFYNNEISEKSEIFDDQFSVERPDGSNFTLKIRSTKLEDSAMYFCASIPWGPGEKLFFGSGTQLSVL.

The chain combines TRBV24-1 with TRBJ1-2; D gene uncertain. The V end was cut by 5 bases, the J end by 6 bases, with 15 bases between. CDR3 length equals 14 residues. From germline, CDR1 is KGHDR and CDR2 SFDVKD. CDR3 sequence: CATSGGGQENGYTF. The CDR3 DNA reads TGTGCCACCAGTGGAGGAGGGCAGGAAAATGGCTACACCTTC.

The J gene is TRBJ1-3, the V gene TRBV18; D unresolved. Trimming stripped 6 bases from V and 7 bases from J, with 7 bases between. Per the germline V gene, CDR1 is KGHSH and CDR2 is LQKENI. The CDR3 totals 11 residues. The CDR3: CASSRGNTIYF. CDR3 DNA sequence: TGTGCCAGCTCCCGAGGGAACACCATATATTTT.

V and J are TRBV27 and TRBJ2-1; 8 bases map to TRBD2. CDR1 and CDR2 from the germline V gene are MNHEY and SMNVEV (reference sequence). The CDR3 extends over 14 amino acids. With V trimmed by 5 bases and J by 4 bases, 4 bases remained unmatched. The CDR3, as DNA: TGTGCCAGCAGTATAGCGGGACCTTACAATGAGCAGTTCTTC. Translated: CASSIAGPYNEQFF.

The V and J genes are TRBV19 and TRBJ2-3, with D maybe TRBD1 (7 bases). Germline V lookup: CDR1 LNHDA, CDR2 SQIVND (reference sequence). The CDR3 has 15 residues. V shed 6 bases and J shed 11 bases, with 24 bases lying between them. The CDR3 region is CASRTTGALAPKQYF. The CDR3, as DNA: TGTGCCAGTAGAACAACAGGGGCCCTAGCGCCTAAGCAGTATTTT.

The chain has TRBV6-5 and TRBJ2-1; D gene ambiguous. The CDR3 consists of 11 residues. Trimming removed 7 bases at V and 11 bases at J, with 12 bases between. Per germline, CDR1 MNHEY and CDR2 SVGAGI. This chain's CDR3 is CASTHGEKQFF. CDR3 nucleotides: TGTGCCAGCACCCATGGAGAGAAGCAGTTCTTC.

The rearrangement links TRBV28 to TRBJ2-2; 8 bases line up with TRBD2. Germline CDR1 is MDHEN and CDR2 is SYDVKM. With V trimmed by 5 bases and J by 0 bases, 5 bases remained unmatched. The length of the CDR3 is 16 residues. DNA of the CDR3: TGTGCCAGCAGTCCGCTCGGGAGGGCGAACACCGGGGAGCTGTTTTTT. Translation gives CASSPLGRANTGELFF.

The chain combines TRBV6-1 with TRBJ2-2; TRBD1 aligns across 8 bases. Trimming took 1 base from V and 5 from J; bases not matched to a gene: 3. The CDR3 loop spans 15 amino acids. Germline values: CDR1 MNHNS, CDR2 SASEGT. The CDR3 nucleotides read TGTGCCAGCAGTGAAGGGACAGGGTGGACCGGGGAGCTGTTTTTT. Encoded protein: CASSEGTGWTGELFF.

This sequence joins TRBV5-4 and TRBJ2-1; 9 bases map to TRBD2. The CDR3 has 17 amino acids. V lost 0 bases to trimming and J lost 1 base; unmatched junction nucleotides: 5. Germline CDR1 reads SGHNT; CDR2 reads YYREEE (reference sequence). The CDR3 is CASSLGGLAQSYNEQFF. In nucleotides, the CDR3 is TGTGCCAGCAGCTTGGGCGGACTAGCGCAATCCTACAATGAGCAGTTCTTC.

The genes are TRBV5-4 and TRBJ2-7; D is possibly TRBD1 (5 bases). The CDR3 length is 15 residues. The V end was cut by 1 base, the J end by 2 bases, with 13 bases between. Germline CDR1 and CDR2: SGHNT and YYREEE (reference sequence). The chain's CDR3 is CASSLQGRVTYEQYF. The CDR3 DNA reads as TGTGCCAGCAGCTTGCAGGGCAGGGTCACCTACGAGCAGTACTTC.

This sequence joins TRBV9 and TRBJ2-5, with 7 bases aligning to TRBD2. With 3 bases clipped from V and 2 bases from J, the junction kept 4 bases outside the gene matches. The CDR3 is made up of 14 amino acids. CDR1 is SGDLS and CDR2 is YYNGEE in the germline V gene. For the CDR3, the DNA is TGTGCCAGCAGCGCTCCCGGGGGGCAAGAGACCCAGTACTTC. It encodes CASSAPGGQETQYF.

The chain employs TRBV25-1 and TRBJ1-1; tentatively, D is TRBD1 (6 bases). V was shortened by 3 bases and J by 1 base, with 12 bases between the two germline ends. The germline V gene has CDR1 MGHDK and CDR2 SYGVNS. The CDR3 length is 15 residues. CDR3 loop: CASSDPTQGNTEAFF. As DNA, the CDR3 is TGTGCCAGCAGTGACCCTACACAGGGGAACACTGAAGCTTTCTTT.

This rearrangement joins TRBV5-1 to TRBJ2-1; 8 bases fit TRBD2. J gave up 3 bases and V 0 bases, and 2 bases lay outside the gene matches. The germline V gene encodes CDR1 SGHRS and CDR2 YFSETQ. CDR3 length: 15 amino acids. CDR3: CASSLDSGSYNEQFF. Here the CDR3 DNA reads TGCGCCAGCAGCTTGGACAGCGGGAGCTACAATGAGCAGTTCTTC.

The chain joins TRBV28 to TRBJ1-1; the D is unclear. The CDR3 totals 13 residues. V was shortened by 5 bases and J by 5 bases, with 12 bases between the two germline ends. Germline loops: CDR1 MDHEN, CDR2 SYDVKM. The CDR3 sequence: CASSPLRETEAFF. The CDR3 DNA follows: TGTGCCAGCAGTCCCCTCCGGGAGACTGAAGCTTTCTTT.